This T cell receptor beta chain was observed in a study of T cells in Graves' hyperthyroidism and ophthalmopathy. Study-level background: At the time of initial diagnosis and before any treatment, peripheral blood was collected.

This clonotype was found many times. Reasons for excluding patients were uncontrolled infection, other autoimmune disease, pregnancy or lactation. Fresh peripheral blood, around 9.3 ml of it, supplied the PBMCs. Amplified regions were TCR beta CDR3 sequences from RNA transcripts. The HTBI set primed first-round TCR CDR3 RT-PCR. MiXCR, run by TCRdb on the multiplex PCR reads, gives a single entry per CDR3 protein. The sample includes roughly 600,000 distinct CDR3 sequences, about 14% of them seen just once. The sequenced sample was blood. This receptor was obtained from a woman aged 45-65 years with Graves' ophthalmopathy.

The CDR3 sequence is CSAAGGTSKDTQYF. The CDR3 DNA follows: TGCAGTGCTGCTGGTGGGACTAGCAAGGATACGCAGTATTTT. J is TRBJ2-3 and V is TRBV20-1; 9 nucleotides line up with TRBD2. Germline CDR1 and CDR2: DFQATT and SNEGSKA (reference sequence). J lost 6 bases, V lost 5 bases, and 9 bases had no gene match. The CDR3 runs to 14 residues.